The sequence of this TCR beta chain was determined in a study of a mutant IDH1 vaccine in newly diagnosed glioma. Turning to the study itself: Across weeks 1, 3, 5, 7, 11, 15, 19 and 23, patients received a vaccination each time, eight in all.

Sequencing was performed with immunoSEQ multiplex PCR; in TCRdb, only in-frame clones are kept and a portion is missing. The sample contains around 29,000 clones, 80% of which appear only once. Overall study results and limits: Researchers report vaccine-induced immune responses in 93.3% of patients.

The sample's time point: week 23, last vaccination. Topical imiquimod was applied with each vaccine dose, which held 300 ug of mutant IDH1 20-mer peptide. Germline CDR1 LNHDA, CDR2 SQIVND (reference sequence). Trimming stripped 4 bases from V and 0 bases from J, with 10 bases between. The CDR3 totals 15 residues. Remarks on this clone: Antigen: not known.

Sample: PBMCs, taken from a glioma patient whose treatment included an IDH1 peptide vaccine. This sequence originates from a woman younger than 35 with glioma. The gene calls are TRBV19 and TRBJ1-5; D not certain. The CDR3 reads CASSNGDVSNQPQHF. The CDR3 DNA reads as TGTGCCAGTAGTAACGGGGATGTTAGCAATCAGCCCCAGCATTTT.